The 19 T cell receptor beta chains below were found in one sample sequenced in a study of blood T cell repertoires in COVID-19. TCRdb keeps only in-frame clones here, not all; method: immunoSEQ multiplex PCR. The sample carries roughly 330,000 clones, about 89% recorded once. The sequencing input was peripheral blood. The receptors derive from a man in his late teens or twenties who had recovered from COVID-19.

The rearrangement links TRBV19 to TRBJ2-3; tentative D call: TRBD2 (5 bases). V shed 4 bases and J shed 6 bases, with 20 bases lying between them. Germline V gene data show CDR1 as LNHDA and CDR2 as SQIVND (reference sequence). This CDR3 contains 16 residues. The CDR3 DNA sequence: TGTGCCAGTAGTAGGCGGGCAGGCGGCCAAGGCGATACGCAGTATTTT. It yields the protein CASSRRAGGQGDTQYF.

The sample holds a few counts of this clone. CDR3 bases: TGTGCCAGCAGCTCGGGCCGGGAGACCGGGGAGCTGTTTTTT. Its translation is CASSSGRETGELFF. The chain couples TRBV5-8 to TRBJ2-2, with D possibly matching TRBD2 (6 bases). The CDR3 has 14 amino acids. V gave up 3 bases and J gave up 5 bases, with 11 bases separating them. From germline, CDR1 is SGHTS and CDR2 YDEGEE.

CDR3 DNA: TGTGCCAGCAGCCCCACCCGGGACAGGGCGACCTACGAGCAGTACTTC. This translates into CASSPTRDRATYEQYF. The chain couples TRBV7-2 to TRBJ2-7, with 9 bases identical to TRBD1. The CDR3 covers 16 residues. V dropped 5 bases and J dropped 2; count of bases not matched to a gene: 10. Germline V gene sequence: CDR1 SGHTA, CDR2 FQGNSA.

This clone was observed once. The V call is TRBV4-1, the J call TRBJ2-7; possible D gene TRBD1, 6 bases. Trimming took off 3 bases at V and 1 base at J, with 13 bases between the two ends. From germline, CDR1 is MGHRA and CDR2 YSYEKL. The length of the CDR3 is 15 residues. CDR3 DNA: TGCGCCAGCAGCCATCTCGACAGGTTGTCCTACGAGCAGTACTTC. Protein product: CASSHLDRLSYEQYF.

The chain uses TRBV20-1 and TRBJ1-1; 7 bases align to TRBD1. Trimming cost V 3 bases and J 5 bases; bases outside gene matches: 12. Germline-derived CDR1 and CDR2 are DFQATT and SNEGSKA (reference sequence). The CDR3 has 15 amino acids. The CDR3 coding sequence is TGCAGTGCTAGTAGACAGGGACCTTTGAGGACTGAAGCTTTCTTT. This gives the protein CSASRQGPLRTEAFF.

The rearrangement uses TRBV4-1 and TRBJ1-2, with TRBD1 matching over 7 bases. Trimming cost V 0 bases and J 0 bases; bases outside gene matches: 4. The CDR3 is 16 amino acids. The germline V gene encodes CDR1 MGHRA and CDR2 YSYEKL. CDR3 loop: CASSQDVGTANYGYTF. The CDR3 DNA is TGCGCCAGCAGCCAAGATGTAGGGACAGCTAACTATGGCTACACCTTC.

The genes are TRBV6-1 and TRBJ2-1, with D unclear. Germline-derived CDR1 and CDR2 are MNHNS and SASEGT. CDR3 length: 12 residues. V was cut by 0 bases and J by 12 bases, with 9 bases left in between. The CDR3: CASSEAGLAQFF. The CDR3 DNA reads as TGTGCCAGCAGTGAAGCGGGCCTCGCGCAGTTCTTC.

The chain couples TRBV29-1 to TRBJ2-7, with D hard to call. This CDR3 spans 11 amino acids. Trimming took 6 bases from V and 6 from J, leaving 12 bases between them. Germline V lookup: CDR1 SQVTM, CDR2 ANQGSEA. The CDR3, as DNA: TGCAGCGTATTTGTAGCCCGCGAGCAGTACTTC. Its translation: CSVFVAREQYF.

This chain connects TRBV4-3 to TRBJ1-2; the match to TRBD1 covers 9 bases. Trimming removed 2 bases from V and 2 bases from J; junction bases left unmatched: 3. Germline values: CDR1 LGHNA, CDR2 YSLEER. This CDR3 has 15 residues. The CDR3 DNA reads TGCGCCAGCAGCCAACCGGACAGGGGAAACTATGGCTACACCTTC. This encodes CASSQPDRGNYGYTF.

This clone was detected a few times. The chain has TRBV27 and TRBJ1-1; D gene unclear. The V end was cut by 5 bases, the J end by 4 bases, with 14 bases between. Germline lookup yields CDR1 MNHEY and CDR2 SMNVEV (reference sequence). This CDR3 contains 14 residues. The CDR3 region is CASSLSRGFTEAFF. The DNA of the CDR3 is TGTGCCAGCAGTCTAAGTCGGGGTTTCACTGAAGCTTTCTTT.

This clone was picked up one time. The chain is built from TRBV6-1 and TRBJ1-1, with TRBD1 identical over 7 bases. Germline V gene sequence: CDR1 MNHNS, CDR2 SASEGT. The V and J ends lost 3 bases and 11 bases, in that order; junction bases with no gene match: 9. This CDR3 has 13 amino acids. The CDR3, as DNA: TGTGCCAGCAGTGATAGGGACAGCCGTCCGGCTTTCTTT. It is translated as CASSDRDSRPAFF.

V usage is TRBV3-1 (or the pseudogene TRBV3-2) and J usage is TRBJ2-3, with TRBD2 identical over 8 bases. The CDR3 spans 14 residues. Germline assignment: CDR1 LGHDT and CDR2 YNNKEL (reference sequence). V was clipped by 2 bases and J by 10 bases; unmatched bases: 8. CDR3 bases: TGTGCCAGCAGCCAACCAGCGGGGGCCAGGTCGCAGTATTTT. Encoded protein: CASSQPAGARSQYF.

The rearrangement links TRBV30 to TRBJ2-3; the match to TRBD2 covers 10 bases. Germline V gene sequence: CDR1 GTSNPN, CDR2 SVGIG (reference sequence). The V and J ends lost 2 bases and 6 bases, in that order; junction bases with no gene match: 8. There are 15 residues in the CDR3. CDR3 DNA sequence: TGTGCCTGGAGTCCCGGACTAGCGGCCGACGATACGCAGTATTTT. Its protein product is CAWSPGLAADDTQYF. The full variable domain, in which reference TRBV30 and TRBJ2-3 provide the parts outside the CDR3, is SQTIHQWPATLVQPVGSPLSLECTVEGTSNPNLYWYRQAAGRGLQLLFYSVGIGQISSEVPQNLSASRPQDRQFILSSKKLLLSDSGFYLCAWSPGLAADDTQYFGPGTRLTVL.

This sequence joins TRBV6-5 and TRBJ1-6; D remains ambiguous. Germline loops: CDR1 MNHEY, CDR2 SVGAGI. This CDR3 comprises 15 residues. Trimming shortened V by 2 bases and J by 0 bases, and 5 bases separated the two germline ends. Written as DNA, the CDR3 is TGTGCCAGCAGTTACGAGAGCTCCTATAATTCACCCCTCCACTTT. Translated: CASSYESSYNSPLHF.

The CDR3 region has the DNA TGCGCCAGCAGCCCCCTGGGCACAGGTGGAGGGTTGGGGGAGACCCAGTACTTC. The encoded protein is CASSPLGTGGGLGETQYF. The chain is built from TRBV4-1 and TRBJ2-5, with TRBD2 as a possible D gene (6 bases). Trimming took 4 bases from V and 5 from J, leaving 26 bases between them. This CDR3 spans 18 amino acids. The germline V gene has CDR1 MGHRA and CDR2 YSYEKL.

The chain recombines TRBV6-5 with TRBJ2-7; 10 bases line up with TRBD1. The trim removed 0 bases at V and 2 bases at J, leaving 4 bases unmatched. The CDR3 sequence is 16 residues long. Germline V CDR1 and CDR2: MNHEY, SVGAGI. Here the CDR3 reads CASSYSGTGATYEQYF. The CDR3 bases are TGTGCCAGCAGTTACTCCGGGACAGGGGCAACCTACGAGCAGTACTTC.

V gene TRBV10-3 combines with J gene TRBJ1-2, with unresolved D. V was pared by 0 bases and J by 2 bases, with 10 bases between. Germline CDR1 ENHRY, CDR2 SYGVKD. The CDR3 has 15 residues. In DNA, the CDR3 is TGTGCCATCAGTGAGTCCACCGCGGGGAACTATGGCTACACCTTC. Its protein is CAISESTAGNYGYTF.

The J gene is TRBJ1-4, the V gene TRBV4-2, with D possibly matching TRBD1 (5 bases). CDR1 LGHNA and CDR2 YNFKEQ come from the germline V gene. The V gene lost 0 bases and the J gene lost 4 bases, with 9 bases spanning the gap. This CDR3 contains 15 residues. The CDR3 region is CASSQEGRDNEKLFF. CDR3 in DNA: TGTGCCAGCAGCCAAGAGGGCAGGGATAATGAAAAACTGTTTTTT.

The V and J genes are TRBV18 and TRBJ1-2; unclear D gene. This CDR3 spans 11 amino acids. The V end was cut by 5 bases, the J end by 9 bases, with 10 bases between. Germline V gene data show CDR1 as KGHSH and CDR2 as LQKENI. Here the CDR3 DNA reads TGTGCCAGCTCAGAGTCCTCTAGCTACACCTTC. Translation gives CASSESSSYTF.